This TCR beta chain derives from a study of shared clonotypes between healthy human individuals. Generated by immunoSEQ multiplex PCR, the TCRdb table keeps only in-frame clones and is missing some. The repertoire holds around 2.3 million clones, with approximately 94% as singletons. Germline lookup yields CDR1 SGHTA and CDR2 FQGNSA. This CDR3 spans 15 amino acids. V lost 1 base to trimming and J lost 0 bases, with 7 bases between them. Sequenced: naive CD4+ T cells sorted from blood. Stated subset: CD45RA+ positively selected. This TCR was sampled from a man aged 18 to 29 in good health. The J gene is TRBJ1-5, the V gene TRBV7-2; possible D gene TRBD1, 5 bases. The chain's CDR3 is CASSLDRNSNQPQHF. The CDR3, as DNA: TGTGCCAGCAGCTTAGACAGGAATAGCAATCAGCCCCAGCATTTT.